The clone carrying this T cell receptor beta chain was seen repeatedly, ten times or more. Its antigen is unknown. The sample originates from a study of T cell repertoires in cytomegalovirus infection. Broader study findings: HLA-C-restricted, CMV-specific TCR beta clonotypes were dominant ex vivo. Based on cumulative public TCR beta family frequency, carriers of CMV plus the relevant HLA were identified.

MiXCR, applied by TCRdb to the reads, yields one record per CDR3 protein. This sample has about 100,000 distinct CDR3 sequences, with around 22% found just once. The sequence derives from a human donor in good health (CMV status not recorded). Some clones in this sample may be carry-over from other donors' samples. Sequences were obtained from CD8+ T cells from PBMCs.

CDR3 region: CASSWDREQIGTGELFF. CDR3 nucleotide sequence: TGTGCCAGCAGTTGGGACAGGGAGCAGATCGGCACCGGGGAGCTGTTTTTT. The chain uses TRBV6-2 or TRBV6-3 and TRBJ2-2; TRBD1 matches at 9 bases. V gave up 4 bases and J gave up 4 bases; unmatched junction bases: 10. There are 17 residues in the CDR3. Germline CDR1 and CDR2: MNHEY and SVGEGT.